These T cell receptor beta chains were read from a single sample in a study of shared clonotypes between healthy human individuals. Measured with immunoSEQ multiplex PCR; TCRdb has only the in-frame clones, and not every one. This table has about 380,000 clones, about 96% appearing once. Sequencing was done on a sample of memory CD8+ T cells sorted from blood. The receptors were gathered from a man aged 25-45 years in good health. CDR3s leave out the opening cysteine and the closing phenylalanine or tryptophan. The order of the fields is D gene, J gene, V gene, CDR3 protein. A D gene is named only where the DNA matches it firmly.

d_call: TRBD1; j_call: TRBJ2-7; v_call: TRBV6-1; cdr3_aa: ASSEPAQGAYEQY
d_call: -; j_call: TRBJ1-5; v_call: TRBV19; cdr3_aa: ASSIRAFHQPQH
d_call: -; j_call: TRBJ2-7; v_call: TRBV6-6; cdr3_aa: ASSQTGYEQY
d_call: -; j_call: TRBJ1-1; v_call: TRBV5-6; cdr3_aa: ASSRVRSEAF
d_call: -; j_call: TRBJ2-3; v_call: TRBV9; cdr3_aa: ASSVNLRDHSYTDTQY
d_call: -; j_call: TRBJ2-7; v_call: TRBV7-9; cdr3_aa: ASSLVGQEQY
d_call: -; j_call: TRBJ2-7; v_call: TRBV30; cdr3_aa: AWTRDISYEQY
d_call: TRBD2; j_call: TRBJ2-2; v_call: TRBV10-3; cdr3_aa: ASGREDTGELF
d_call: -; j_call: TRBJ2-3; v_call: TRBV28; cdr3_aa: ASSPHSVGDTQY
d_call: -; j_call: TRBJ2-7; v_call: TRBV15; cdr3_aa: ATSSLSLRDSRYEQY
d_call: TRBD2; j_call: TRBJ2-1; v_call: TRBV7-9; cdr3_aa: ASSWAGLAVEQF
d_call: -; j_call: TRBJ1-5; v_call: TRBV5-1; cdr3_aa: ASSLGGVDQPQH
d_call: -; j_call: TRBJ2-2; v_call: TRBV5-1; cdr3_aa: ASSLGGAGELF
d_call: TRBD1; j_call: TRBJ1-1; v_call: TRBV28; cdr3_aa: ASSGQGANTEAF
d_call: TRBD2; j_call: TRBJ2-1; v_call: TRBV7-6; cdr3_aa: ASTPLAGGLTDNEQF
d_call: -; j_call: TRBJ2-1; v_call: TRBV21-1; cdr3_aa: ASSKRNRGHYNEQF
d_call: -; j_call: TRBJ2-7; v_call: TRBV7-9; cdr3_aa: ASSGSHEQY
d_call: TRBD1; j_call: TRBJ2-5; v_call: TRBV7-3; cdr3_aa: ASRHLTPGQKETQY
d_call: TRBD1; j_call: TRBJ2-5; v_call: TRBV5-1; cdr3_aa: ASSLDRGRGETQY
d_call: -; j_call: TRBJ2-4; v_call: TRBV5-1; cdr3_aa: ASSLRARTDLAKNIQY
d_call: TRBD2; j_call: TRBJ2-7; v_call: TRBV28; cdr3_aa: ASSLSTSGSYEQY
d_call: -; j_call: TRBJ2-2; v_call: TRBV5-1; cdr3_aa: ASSLETYTGELF
d_call: -; j_call: TRBJ2-1; v_call: TRBV7-8; cdr3_aa: ASSQMPVAANEQF
d_call: -; j_call: TRBJ1-1; v_call: TRBV27; cdr3_aa: ASSLVGGTEAF
d_call: -; j_call: TRBJ1-5; v_call: TRBV30; cdr3_aa: AGGRSNQPQH
d_call: -; j_call: TRBJ2-7; v_call: TRBV11-2; cdr3_aa: ASSLDRGPPTYEQY